The present T cell receptor beta chain was sequenced within a study of early T cells in non-severe SARS-CoV-2 infection. In the study overall: Sequencing targeted bulk RNA from unsorted whole blood, leaving chains unpaired.

Notes on the study in general: The matching step, a VDJdb search, favored anti-spike CD8 responses and missed private and CD4 specificities.

Unique molecular identifier tags were affixed to discrete cDNA molecules. TCRdb re-called the 5' RACE reads through MiXCR, storing one row per CDR3 protein. The sample gives roughly 63,000 distinct CDR3 sequences, over 10% of which show up once; approximately 4.8% is in the top ten. This clonotype was observed at least ten times. Its matching antigen is unknown. The source material was whole blood. This clonotype originated in an adult who was a healthcare worker with PCR-confirmed SARS-CoV-2 infection or an uninfected control (not recorded which).

DNA of the CDR3: TGTGCCAGCAGGCCGTCGATGGGGAGCACAGATACGCAGTATTTT. Its protein product is CASRPSMGSTDTQYF. The V and J genes are TRBV25-1 and TRBJ2-3; the D is unclear. This CDR3 spans 15 amino acids. The germline V and J ends were trimmed by 6 bases and 0 bases, with 13 bases remaining between them. In germline, CDR1 is MGHDK, CDR2 SYGVNS.